This TCR beta chain appears in the sequencing data of a study of blood T cell repertoires in COVID-19. CDR1 is MNHEY and CDR2 is SMNVEV in the germline V gene (reference sequence). V dropped 6 bases and J dropped 7 bases, with 13 bases sitting between them. The CDR3 is 14 amino acids. This table comes from immunoSEQ multiplex PCR, and its TCRdb copy is limited to in-frame clones, with some not included. Of a few hundred thousand clones in the sample, roughly nine tenths were seen once. Participant-reported clinical history was the basis for cohort assignment. A few counts support this clone. The material sequenced was PBMCs or T cells enriched from blood (not recorded which). This rearrangement joins TRBV27 to TRBJ1-6; D is unclear. The receptor comes from a woman between 45 and 65 years old who had recovered from COVID-19. The CDR3 nucleotides are TGTGCCAGCAGGATCGAGGGATGGAATTCACCCCTCCACTTT. Amino acids: CASRIEGWNSPLHF.